This passage covers 32 T cell receptor beta chains from one sample sequenced in a study of shared clonotypes between healthy human individuals. Assay: immunoSEQ multiplex PCR; the TCRdb copy retains only in-frame clones and omits some. This sample yields about 680,000 clones, of which 72% are seen a single time; under 2% belongs to the top ten. Sequencing was done on a sample of memory CD4+ T cells sorted from blood. Subset reported: CD45RA-negative fraction. The receptors originated from a woman in her twenties or thirties in good health.

This clone showed up just a few times. The rearrangement links TRBV5-1 to TRBJ2-5; D remains unclear. Germline V gives CDR1 SGHRS, CDR2 YFSETQ. The CDR3 spans 16 residues. Deletions cut 0 bases from V and 1 base from J, with 13 bases between. The CDR3 coding sequence is TGCGCCAGCAGCTTGGCCGTGGCAGCTAGCCAAGAGACCCAGTACTTC. Encoded protein: CASSLAVAASQETQYF.

CDR3 in DNA: TGTGCCACCCCCAGTAGGTCTAGGGGGTACGGGGAGCTGTTTTTT. This codes for CATPSRSRGYGELFF. The chain carries TRBV6-1 and TRBJ2-2, with D possibly being TRBD1 (6 bases). V lost 10 bases to trimming and J lost 7 bases, with 22 bases between them. Germline V gives CDR1 MNHNS, CDR2 SASEGT. This CDR3 contains 15 residues.

With respect to this clone: This same CDR3 is encoded by further DNA sequences in the sample. The chain has TRBV4-1 and TRBJ1-5; weak D call: TRBD1 (5 bases). This CDR3 comprises 14 residues. Germline V gene sequence: CDR1 MGHRA, CDR2 YSYEKL. Trimming took 0 bases from V and 6 from J, leaving 9 bases between them. DNA of the CDR3: TGCGCCAGCAGCCAAGATCCCGGGGGTCAGCCCCAGCATTTT. Its protein is CASSQDPGGQPQHF.

The CDR3 DNA follows: TGTGCCAGCAGAGCCGGGACAGGGGCTCCCGAGCAGTACTTC. Translated, it gives CASRAGTGAPEQYF. J is TRBJ2-7 and V is TRBV6-1; 10 bases line up with TRBD1. Germline loops: CDR1 MNHNS, CDR2 SASEGT. The CDR3 loop spans 14 amino acids. V lost 6 bases and J lost 6; bases outside the gene matches: 8.

The rearrangement links TRBV10-2 to TRBJ2-2; 13 bases agree with TRBD2. CDR1 is WSHSY and CDR2 is SAAADI in the germline V gene. V trimming: 0 bases; J trimming: 5 bases; junction bases outside the gene matches: 6. CDR3 size: 18 residues. The CDR3 reads CASSESGLAGVRTGELFF. CDR3 bases: TGCGCCAGCAGTGAGTCCGGACTAGCGGGAGTACGGACCGGGGAGCTGTTTTTT.

This sequence joins TRBV30 and TRBJ2-5, with D perhaps given as TRBD1 or TRBD2 (5 bases each). The germline V gene encodes CDR1 GTSNPN and CDR2 SVGIG (reference sequence). V lost 3 bases and J lost 5, with 13 bases in between. The CDR3 has 13 residues. In DNA form, the CDR3 reads TGTGCCTGGAGCGGGGCAGGGCGGGAGACCCAGTACTTC. Residues: CAWSGAGRETQYF. Looking up the rest from reference TRBV30 and TRBJ2-5 gives the full variable domain: SQTIHQWPATLVQPVGSPLSLECTVEGTSNPNLYWYRQAAGRGLQLLFYSVGIGQISSEVPQNLSASRPQDRQFILSSKKLLLSDSGFYLCAWSGAGRETQYFGPGTRLLVL.

The chain has TRBV5-1 and TRBJ2-3; D unclear. In germline, CDR1 is SGHRS, CDR2 YFSETQ. CDR3 length: 14 residues. The V gene lost 4 bases and the J gene lost 2 bases, with 11 bases spanning the gap. The CDR3 DNA reads as TGCGCCAGCAGCCACGACGGGTACACAGATACGCAGTATTTT. Encoded protein: CASSHDGYTDTQYF.

Note on this clone: Other DNA sequences in the sample encode the same CDR3. The rearrangement uses TRBV2 and TRBJ2-1, with D unresolved. The germline V and J ends were trimmed by 1 base and 10 bases, with 14 bases remaining between them. The germline CDR1 and CDR2 sequences are SNHLY and FYNNEI. The CDR3 is made up of 14 amino acids. CDR3 amino acids: CASSEDRLGNEQFF. The CDR3 nucleotides are TGTGCCAGCAGTGAAGACCGATTAGGGAACGAGCAGTTCTTC.

The chain combines TRBV27 with TRBJ2-1, with unresolved D. Germline-derived CDR1 and CDR2 are MNHEY and SMNVEV (reference sequence). V lost 7 bases, J lost 9 bases, and 22 bases lay in between. This CDR3 spans 15 amino acids. The CDR3 protein is CASTFSAPRVSEQFF. The DNA of the CDR3 is TGTGCCAGCACGTTTTCGGCTCCCCGGGTGAGTGAGCAGTTCTTC.

The rearrangement links TRBV9 to TRBJ2-2; D might be TRBD2 (6 bases). V gave up 4 bases and J gave up 0 bases, with 16 bases separating them. Germline CDR1 reads SGDLS; CDR2 reads YYNGEE. This CDR3 has 17 amino acids. The CDR3: CASSTPGLLANTGELFF. CDR3 sequence (DNA): TGTGCCAGCAGCACCCCGGGACTCCTAGCGAACACCGGGGAGCTGTTTTTT.

This clone has just a few counts. The CDR3 DNA reads as TGTGCCAGCAGTCTTGCGCAGACCCAGTGGGGGGTATCCCGGGGCAATCAGCCCCAGCATTTT. This translates into CASSLAQTQWGVSRGNQPQHF. V usage is TRBV28 and J usage is TRBJ1-5, with D perhaps matching TRBD1 (5 bases). Between the trimmed V and J ends, which lost 5 bases and 2 bases, there was a span of 31 bases. The CDR3 has 21 amino acids. Germline V lookup: CDR1 MDHEN, CDR2 SYDVKM.

The chain has TRBV9 and TRBJ2-2; D is unclear. CDR3 length: 16 amino acids. Per germline, CDR1 SGDLS and CDR2 YYNGEE. V was shortened by 0 bases and J by 0 bases, with 9 bases between the two germline ends. This CDR3 is CASSVAARANTGELFF. CDR3 DNA sequence: TGTGCCAGCAGCGTAGCTGCAAGGGCGAACACCGGGGAGCTGTTTTTT. The variable domain in full, with the rest retrieved from reference TRBV9 and TRBJ2-2, is DSGVTQTPKHLITATGQRVTLRCSPRSGDLSVYWYQQSLDQGLQFLIQYYNGEERAKGNILERFSAQQFPDLHSELNLSSLELGDSALYFCASSVAARANTGELFFGEGSRLTVL.

There are a few counts of this clone. The chain links TRBV28 to TRBJ2-7, with D perhaps TRBD2 (6 bases). Germline V lookup: CDR1 MDHEN, CDR2 SYDVKM. The CDR3 is 13 amino acids. V was trimmed by 4 bases and J by 6 bases, leaving 13 bases between them. The CDR3 spells CASSSPGVAEQYF. The DNA of the CDR3 is TGTGCCAGCAGTTCTCCGGGGGTGGCCGAGCAGTACTTC. The whole variable domain, filled in from reference TRBV28 and TRBJ2-7, reads DVKVTQSSRYLVKRTGEKVFLECVQDMDHENMFWYRQDPGLGLRLIYFSYDVKMKEKGDIPEGYSVSREKKERFSLILESASTNQTSMYLCASSSPGVAEQYFGPGTRLTVT.

The CDR3: CASGRQGRTGELFF. The CDR3 DNA reads TGTGCCAGCGGGCGCCAGGGCCGCACCGGGGAGCTGTTTTTT. The chain employs TRBV27 and TRBJ2-2, with a weak D call TRBD1 (5 bases). This CDR3 spans 14 amino acids. V lost 8 bases and J 4 bases, leaving 14 bases between the germline ends. Germline loops: CDR1 MNHEY, CDR2 SMNVEV (reference sequence).

This chain joins TRBV30 and TRBJ2-7, with 8 bases lining up with TRBD1. CDR1 GTSNPN and CDR2 SVGIG come from the germline V gene (reference sequence). V was pared by 1 base and J by 3 bases, with 5 bases of the junction left unmatched. The CDR3 covers 14 residues. This chain's CDR3 is CAWSADRELYEQYF. CDR3 nucleotides: TGTGCCTGGAGTGCGGACAGGGAACTCTACGAGCAGTACTTC. Looking up the rest from reference TRBV30 and TRBJ2-7 gives the full variable domain: SQTIHQWPATLVQPVGSPLSLECTVEGTSNPNLYWYRQAAGRGLQLLFYSVGIGQISSEVPQNLSASRPQDRQFILSSKKLLLSDSGFYLCAWSADRELYEQYFGPGTRLTVT.

Notes on this clone: Additional DNA sequences in this sample encode the identical CDR3. V usage is TRBV18 and J usage is TRBJ2-7, with 9 bases that match TRBD1. With V trimmed by 3 bases and J by 4 bases, 4 bases remained unmatched. The CDR3 extends over 14 amino acids. Per the germline V gene, CDR1 is KGHSH and CDR2 is LQKENI. The CDR3 protein is CASSPRQGVYEQYF. CDR3 nucleotides: TGTGCCAGCTCACCGCGACAGGGGGTGTACGAGCAGTACTTC.

The chain employs TRBV19 and TRBJ2-1; D is uncertain. V lost 9 bases and J 4 bases, leaving 16 bases between the germline ends. This CDR3 has 14 amino acids. In germline, CDR1 is LNHDA, CDR2 SQIVND (reference sequence). The CDR3 DNA follows: TGTGCCAGCAGCTGGGGTCAGACTTACAATGAGCAGTTCTTC. Translating it yields CASSWGQTYNEQFF.

Points on this clone: The sample holds other DNA sequences that translate to the same CDR3. J is TRBJ2-5 and V is TRBV19; 7 bases fit TRBD1. After removal of 1 base from V and 4 bases from J, the junction contained 0 bases not matched to a gene. There are 13 residues in the CDR3. The V gene's germline CDR1 is LNHDA and CDR2 SQIVND (reference sequence). CDR3: CASSIAGGETQYF. The DNA of the CDR3 is TGTGCCAGTAGTATAGCAGGGGGAGAGACCCAGTACTTC.

This clone was counted ten times or more. The rearrangement links TRBV27 to TRBJ2-3, with 10 bases matching TRBD1. Germline lookup yields CDR1 MNHEY and CDR2 SMNVEV (reference sequence). V shed 6 bases, J shed 1 base, and the junction held 4 bases outside the gene matches. This CDR3 has 15 residues. The CDR3 nucleotides are TGTGCCAGCAGGACAGGGGGCGCGGGCACAGATACGCAGTATTTT. This gives the protein CASRTGGAGTDTQYF.

The chain carries TRBV6-5 and TRBJ2-7; 13 bases align to TRBD2. With 6 bases clipped from V and 6 bases from J, the junction kept 8 bases outside the gene matches. CDR1 and CDR2 from the germline V gene are MNHEY and SVGAGI. This CDR3 is 15 amino acids long. The CDR3 region is CASSPLAGGPTEQYF. The CDR3 DNA is TGTGCCAGCAGCCCACTAGCGGGAGGGCCCACCGAGCAGTACTTC.

V is TRBV30 and J is TRBJ2-1, with D possibly being TRBD2 (5 bases). Per the germline V gene, CDR1 is GTSNPN and CDR2 is SVGIG (reference sequence). V lost 4 bases to trimming and J lost 7 bases, with 14 bases between them. The CDR3 length is 13 residues. CDR3 loop: CAWKDSSGNEQFF. CDR3 DNA sequence: TGTGCCTGGAAGGACTCCTCGGGGAATGAGCAGTTCTTC.

To note about this clone: Other DNA sequences in this sample translate to the same CDR3. The CDR3 region has the DNA TGTGCCAGCAGCTCCGGGACTAGCGGTTACAATGAGCAGTTCTTC. Amino acid sequence: CASSSGTSGYNEQFF. The chain joins TRBV7-6 to TRBJ2-1; 11 bases agree with TRBD2. Germline V gene data show CDR1 as SGHVS and CDR2 as FNYEAQ. The trim removed 4 bases at V and 4 bases at J, leaving 3 bases unmatched. The CDR3 has 15 amino acids.

The chain employs TRBV19 and TRBJ2-5, with 14 nucleotides matching TRBD2. The V gene end was trimmed by 7 bases and the J gene end by 4 bases; junction bases not matched to a gene: 8. Germline V lookup: CDR1 LNHDA, CDR2 SQIVND (reference sequence). This CDR3 is 16 amino acids long. The CDR3 nucleotides are TGTGCCAGTACCTCCGGGACTAGCGGGAGCCGAGAGACCCAGTACTTC. Protein sequence: CASTSGTSGSRETQYF.

The V and J genes are TRBV9 and TRBJ2-1; TRBD1 might be the D (6 bases). This CDR3 spans 16 amino acids. V was clipped by 3 bases and J by 0 bases, with 13 bases between them. The germline V gene encodes CDR1 SGDLS and CDR2 YYNGEE. The CDR3 coding sequence is TGTGCCAGCAGCGGAGCCAGGGGAAGCTCCTACAATGAGCAGTTCTTC. This sequence encodes CASSGARGSSYNEQFF.

This chain connects TRBV7-9 to TRBJ2-3; 7 nucleotides agree with TRBD1. Trimming cost V 4 bases and J 3 bases; bases outside gene matches: 4. The germline gives CDR1 SEHNR, CDR2 FQNEAQ (reference sequence). This CDR3 comprises 14 residues. The CDR3 DNA reads as TGTGCCAGCAGCTCCACACAGGGGACAGATACGCAGTATTTT. Translated: CASSSTQGTDTQYF.

J is TRBJ2-5 and V is TRBV5-1; 8 nucleotides align to TRBD2. The CDR3 runs 15 residues. Germline-derived CDR1 and CDR2 are SGHRS and YFSETQ. After removal of 6 bases from V and 3 bases from J, the junction contained 10 bases not matched to a gene. CDR3 sequence: CASTLGGREEETQYF. The CDR3 nucleotides are TGCGCCAGCACCCTTGGAGGGCGGGAGGAAGAGACCCAGTACTTC.

The V and J genes are TRBV6-6 and TRBJ1-2; perhaps TRBD1 as D (5 bases). The V end was cut by 2 bases, the J end by 4 bases, with 14 bases between. CDR1 is MNHNY and CDR2 is SVGAGI in the germline V gene (reference sequence). The CDR3 extends over 15 amino acids. Here the CDR3 DNA reads TGTGCCAGCAGTTACACGACAGCGACAGTCTATGGCTACACCTTC. Translating it yields CASSYTTATVYGYTF.

The chain couples TRBV18 to TRBJ1-1; unclear D gene. The CDR3 runs 14 residues. Trimming removed 6 bases from V and 2 bases from J, with 13 bases in between. Germline lookup yields CDR1 KGHSH and CDR2 LQKENI. CDR3 protein: CASSQSTVNTEAFF. In DNA, the CDR3 is TGTGCCAGCTCCCAATCGACGGTTAACACTGAAGCTTTCTTT.

This chain connects TRBV7-9 to TRBJ1-2; TRBD1 matches at 8 bases. J lost 2 bases, V lost 5 bases, and 4 bases had no gene match. Germline CDR1 reads SEHNR; CDR2 reads FQNEAQ (reference sequence). The CDR3 is 14 amino acids. CDR3 sequence reads: CASSPWTGNYGYTF. For the CDR3, the DNA is TGTGCCAGCAGCCCCTGGACAGGGAACTATGGCTACACCTTC. Variable domain in full (rest from reference TRBV7-9 and TRBJ1-2): DTGVSQNPRHKITKRGQNVTFRCDPISEHNRLYWYRQTLGQGPEFLTYFQNEAQLEKSRLLSDRFSAERPKGSFSTLEIQRTEQGDSAMYLCASSPWTGNYGYTFGSGTRLTVV.

The chain has TRBV28 and TRBJ1-4; D possibly corresponds to TRBD1 (5 bases). This CDR3 contains 13 residues. V lost 6 bases and J 4 bases, leaving 9 bases between the germline ends. Germline-derived CDR1 and CDR2 are MDHEN and SYDVKM. CDR3: CASRSGNNEKLFF. DNA for the CDR3: TGTGCCAGCAGATCAGGGAATAATGAAAAACTGTTTTTT.

V and J are TRBV15 and TRBJ2-1; D is uncertain. CDR1 LNHNV and CDR2 YYDKDF come from the germline V gene (reference sequence). V gave up 4 bases and J gave up 1 base, with 14 bases separating them. The CDR3 sequence is 16 residues long. CDR3 amino acids: CATSTTSGGSYNEQFF. The CDR3 region has the DNA TGTGCCACCAGCACCACCTCTGGCGGATCCTACAATGAGCAGTTCTTC.

The V and J genes are TRBV6-1 and TRBJ1-3, with D perhaps TRBD1 (5 bases). V lost 4 bases, J lost 0 bases, and 13 bases lay in between. The CDR3 runs to 16 residues. Germline CDR1 reads MNHNS; CDR2 reads SASEGT. CDR3 in DNA: TGTGCCAGCAGTGTTGGGGACGCCAACTCTGGAAACACCATATATTTT. Translation: CASSVGDANSGNTIYF.